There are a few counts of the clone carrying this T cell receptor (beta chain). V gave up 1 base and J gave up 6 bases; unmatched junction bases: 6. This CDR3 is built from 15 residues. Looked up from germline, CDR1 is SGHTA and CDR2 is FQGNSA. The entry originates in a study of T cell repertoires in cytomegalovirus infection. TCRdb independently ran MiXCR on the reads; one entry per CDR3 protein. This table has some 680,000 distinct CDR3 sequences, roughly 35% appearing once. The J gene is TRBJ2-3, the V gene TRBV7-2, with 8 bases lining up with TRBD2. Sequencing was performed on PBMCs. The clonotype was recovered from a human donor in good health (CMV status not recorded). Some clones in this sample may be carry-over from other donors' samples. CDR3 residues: CASSLGGTRGDTQYF. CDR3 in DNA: TGTGCCAGCAGCTTAGGGGGGACTAGGGGGGATACGCAGTATTTT.